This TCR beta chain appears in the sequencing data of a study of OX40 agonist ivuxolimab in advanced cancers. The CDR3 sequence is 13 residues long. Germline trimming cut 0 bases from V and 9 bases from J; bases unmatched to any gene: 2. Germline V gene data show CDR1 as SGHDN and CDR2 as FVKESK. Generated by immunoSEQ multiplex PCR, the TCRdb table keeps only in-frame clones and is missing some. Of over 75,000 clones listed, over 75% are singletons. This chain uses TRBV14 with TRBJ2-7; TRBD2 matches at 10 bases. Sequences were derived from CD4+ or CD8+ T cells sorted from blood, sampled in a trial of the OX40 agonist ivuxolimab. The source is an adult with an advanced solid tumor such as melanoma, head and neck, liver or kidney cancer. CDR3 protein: CASSQDIAGGQYF. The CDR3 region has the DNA TGTGCCAGCAGCCAAGATATAGCGGGAGGGCAGTACTTC.